This TCR beta chain was captured by sequencing in a study of T-cell memory formation after mild COVID-19 (dated by TCRdb to about 2021). Background on the whole study: TCR sequence clusters from the two donors were largely donor specific. In two donors, T-cell clones that expanded and contracted after mild COVID-19 were tracked by sequencing TCRalpha and TCRbeta repertoires over time. The cohort was made up of two young adult volunteers, one female and one male, who were previously healthy. Summary of the overall study and its limitations: Contracting CD4+ clones were located mainly in the CM and EM memory subsets, whereas CD8+ clones were found to be enriched in EMRA. Some responding clones were detected in pre-infection memory, which suggested that pre-existing cross-reactive memory T cells had joined the SARS-CoV-2 response. Only a couple of mild cases were covered in the study, and larger cohorts including severe cases with pre-infection samples were considered necessary. Balanced CD4/CD8 phenotypes were observed for clones contracting from day 15 to 85, whereas a bias towards CD4+ was observed for a second wave of clones expanding from day 15 to 37. The second-wave clones that peaked on day 37 were not confirmed to be SARS-CoV-2 specific.

Ficoll-Paque density gradient centrifugation was the method used to isolate PBMCs. Sequencing used an Illumina NovaSeq 6000. cDNA libraries for TCRalpha and TCRbeta were prepared by 5'RACE using constant-segment primers, with sample barcodes and unique molecular identifiers added. RNA was extracted from every sample with Trizol reagent. Libraries were amplified in two PCR steps, with a second sample barcode and Illumina TruSeq adapters added in the second step. Sequencing of the libraries was done on an Illumina NovaSeq, producing 2 x 150 bp paired-end reads. On the study's bioinformatics: Reads were demultiplexed and collapsed into UMI-guided consensus sequences with migec v1.2.7. Using mixcr v2.1.11, the UMI consensuses were aligned to TRA and TRB V and J templates and assembled into clonotypes. A clonotype was counted as expanded or contracted only when both edgeR and NoisET called the clonotype significant, with the noise models trained on biological replicates. For edgeR calls, the thresholds were a false discovery rate-adjusted p below 0.01 and a log2 fold-change of 1. As an exploratory analysis of dynamics, PCA with hierarchical clustering was applied to max-normalized trajectories of the 1000 most abundant clonotypes. Each responding clone was given a CD4 or CD8 phenotype based on the CD4+ and CD8+ repertoires, which had been sequenced separately. The raw public reads went through TCRdb reprocessing: fastp at Q25, MiXCR clone calling, in-frame beta chains kept. A single entry per CDR3 protein holds the most common genes and DNA from its merged rows. These V and J calls are TCRdb output, not the study's own analysis. Present in this sample are some 160,000 distinct CDR3 sequences, roughly 28% of which were seen just once. The top ten hold more than 10% of the sample.

Remarks on this clonotype: No cognate antigen has been identified for it. No quality values exist for individual bases; no much larger clone is one base distant.

The CDR3, from cysteine to phenylalanine, totals 14 residues. Only CDR3 DNA is held: 42 bases, read in frame from base 1. The germline V gene (reference sequence) provides CDR1 LGHDT and CDR2 YNNKEL. V and J are truncated by 4 bases and 10 bases respectively, leaving an intervening sequence of 14 bases. The V and J segments used are TRBV3-1 and TRBJ1-6; no D gene can be assigned with confidence. The sample was PBMCs or a T cell subset sorted from them (not recorded which). The sequence was collected from an adult woman who had mild COVID-19 (a few samples of this study predate the infection). The sample titles of this study are shuffled in the database, so cell type and time point are left out; the donor was told from shared clones. The CDR3 loop reads CASSPRASQSPLHF. The nucleotide sequence is given as TGTGCCAGCAGCCCCCGGGCCTCACAGTCACCCCTCCACTTT.